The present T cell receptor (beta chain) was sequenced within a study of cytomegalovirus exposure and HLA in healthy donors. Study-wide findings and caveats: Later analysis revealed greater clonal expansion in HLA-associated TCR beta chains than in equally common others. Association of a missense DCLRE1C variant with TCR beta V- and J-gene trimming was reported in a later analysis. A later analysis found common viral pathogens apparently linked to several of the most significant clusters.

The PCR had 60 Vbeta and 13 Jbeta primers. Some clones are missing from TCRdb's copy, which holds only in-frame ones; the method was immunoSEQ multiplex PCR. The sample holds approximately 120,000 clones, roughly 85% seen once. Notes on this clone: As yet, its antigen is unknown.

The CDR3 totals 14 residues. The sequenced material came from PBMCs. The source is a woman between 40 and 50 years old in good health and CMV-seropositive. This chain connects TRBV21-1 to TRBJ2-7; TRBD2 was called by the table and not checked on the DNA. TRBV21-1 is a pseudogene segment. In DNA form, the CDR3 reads TGTGCCAGCAGCGGTGCGGAGAGCTCCTACGAGCAGTACTTC. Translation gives CASSGAESSYEQYF.